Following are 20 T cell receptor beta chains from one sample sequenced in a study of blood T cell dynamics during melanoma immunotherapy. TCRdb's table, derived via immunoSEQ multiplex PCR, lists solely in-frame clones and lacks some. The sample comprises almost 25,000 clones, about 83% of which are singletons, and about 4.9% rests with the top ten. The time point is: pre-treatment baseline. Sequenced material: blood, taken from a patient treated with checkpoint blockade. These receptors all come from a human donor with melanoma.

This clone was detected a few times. This CDR3 reads CASSFAGGQPQHF. For the CDR3, the DNA is TGCGCCAGCAGCTTCGCAGGGGGACAGCCCCAGCATTTT. The genes are TRBV5-1 and TRBJ1-5, with 7 bases fitting TRBD1. CDR1 is SGHRS, CDR2 YFSETQ, per germline. This CDR3 comprises 13 residues. Unmatched junction bases numbered 3, after V lost 2 bases and J lost 7 bases.

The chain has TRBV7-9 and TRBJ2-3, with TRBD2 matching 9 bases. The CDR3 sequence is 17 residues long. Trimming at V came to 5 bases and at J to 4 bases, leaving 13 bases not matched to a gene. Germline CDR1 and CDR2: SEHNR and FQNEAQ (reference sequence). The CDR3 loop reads CASSTPWGLADPDTQYF. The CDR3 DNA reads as TGTGCCAGCAGCACACCGTGGGGACTAGCAGACCCAGATACGCAGTATTTT. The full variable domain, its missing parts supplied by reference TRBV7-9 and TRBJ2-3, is DTGVSQNPRHKITKRGQNVTFRCDPISEHNRLYWYRQTLGQGPEFLTYFQNEAQLEKSRLLSDRFSAERPKGSFSTLEIQRTEQGDSAMYLCASSTPWGLADPDTQYFGPGTRLTVL.

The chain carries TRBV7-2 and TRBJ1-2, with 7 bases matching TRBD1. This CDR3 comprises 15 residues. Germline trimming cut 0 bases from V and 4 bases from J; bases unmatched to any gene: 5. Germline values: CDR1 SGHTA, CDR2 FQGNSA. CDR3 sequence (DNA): TGTGCCAGCAGCTTAGCTGGACAGGCCTCCTATGGCTACACCTTC. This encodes CASSLAGQASYGYTF.

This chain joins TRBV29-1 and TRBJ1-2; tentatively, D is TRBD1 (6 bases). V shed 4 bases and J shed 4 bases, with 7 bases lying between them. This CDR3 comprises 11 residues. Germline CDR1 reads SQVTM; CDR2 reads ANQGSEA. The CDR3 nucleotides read TGCAGCGTTGGGACAGTCTATGGCTACACCTTC. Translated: CSVGTVYGYTF.

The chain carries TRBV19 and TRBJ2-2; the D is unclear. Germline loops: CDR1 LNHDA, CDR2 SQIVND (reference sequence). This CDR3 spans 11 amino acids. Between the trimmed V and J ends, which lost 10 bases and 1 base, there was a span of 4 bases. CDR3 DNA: TGTGCCACGGGGAACACCGGGGAGCTGTTTTTT. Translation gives CATGNTGELFF.

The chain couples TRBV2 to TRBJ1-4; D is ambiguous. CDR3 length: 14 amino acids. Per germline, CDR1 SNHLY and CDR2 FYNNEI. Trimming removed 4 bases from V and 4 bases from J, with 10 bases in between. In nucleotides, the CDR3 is TGTGCCAGCAGTGGAGGTGCCAGTAATGAAAAACTGTTTTTT. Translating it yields CASSGGASNEKLFF.

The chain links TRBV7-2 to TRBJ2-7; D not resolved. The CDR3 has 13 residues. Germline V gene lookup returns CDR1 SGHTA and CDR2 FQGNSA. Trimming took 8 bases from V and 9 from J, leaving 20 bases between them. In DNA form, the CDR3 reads TGTGCCAGCCGGCCGCGGATTTTAGCCCTGCAGTACTTC. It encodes CASRPRILALQYF.

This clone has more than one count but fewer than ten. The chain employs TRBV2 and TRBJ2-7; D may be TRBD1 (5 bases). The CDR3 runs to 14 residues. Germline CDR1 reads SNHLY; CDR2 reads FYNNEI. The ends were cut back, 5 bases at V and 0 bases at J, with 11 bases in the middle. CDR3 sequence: CASSSPTDSYEQYF. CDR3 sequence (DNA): TGTGCCAGCAGTTCCCCGACAGACTCCTACGAGCAGTACTTC.

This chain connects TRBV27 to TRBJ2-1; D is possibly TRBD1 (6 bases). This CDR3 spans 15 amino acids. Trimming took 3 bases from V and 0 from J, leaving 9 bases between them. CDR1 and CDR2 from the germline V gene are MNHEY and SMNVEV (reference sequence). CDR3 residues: CASSFQGRSYNEQFF. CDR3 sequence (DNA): TGTGCCAGCAGTTTTCAGGGGCGCTCCTACAATGAGCAGTTCTTC.

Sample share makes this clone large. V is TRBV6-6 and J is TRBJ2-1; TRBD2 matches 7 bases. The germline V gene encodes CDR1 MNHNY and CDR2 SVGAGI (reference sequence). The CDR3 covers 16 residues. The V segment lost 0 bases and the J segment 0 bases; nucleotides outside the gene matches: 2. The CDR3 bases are TGTGCCAGCAGTTACTCTCGCGGGAGCTCCTACAATGAGCAGTTCTTC. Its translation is CASSYSRGSSYNEQFF.

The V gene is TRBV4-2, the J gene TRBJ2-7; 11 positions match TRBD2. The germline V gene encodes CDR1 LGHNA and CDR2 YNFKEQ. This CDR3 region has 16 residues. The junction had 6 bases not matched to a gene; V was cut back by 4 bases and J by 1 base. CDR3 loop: CASSRIAGGDSYEQYF. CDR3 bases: TGTGCCAGCAGCCGCATAGCGGGAGGGGATTCCTACGAGCAGTACTTC.

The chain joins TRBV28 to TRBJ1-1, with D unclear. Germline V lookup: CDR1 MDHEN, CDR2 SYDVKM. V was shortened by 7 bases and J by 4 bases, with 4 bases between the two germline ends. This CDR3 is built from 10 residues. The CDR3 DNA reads TGTGCCAGCATCGGCACTGAAGCTTTCTTT. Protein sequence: CASIGTEAFF.

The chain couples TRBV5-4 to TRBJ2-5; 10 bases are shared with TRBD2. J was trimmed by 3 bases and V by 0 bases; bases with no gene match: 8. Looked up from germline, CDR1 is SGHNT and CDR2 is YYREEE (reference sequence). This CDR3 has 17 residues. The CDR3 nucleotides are TGTGCCAGCAGCTTGGGGGTGAGCGGGAGGGTTGAAGAGACCCAGTACTTC. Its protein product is CASSLGVSGRVEETQYF. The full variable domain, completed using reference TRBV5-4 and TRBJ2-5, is ETGVTQSPTHLIKTRGQQVTLRCSSQSGHNTVSWYQQALGQGPQFIFQYYREEENGRGNFPPRFSGLQFPNYSSELNVNALELDDSALYLCASSLGVSGRVEETQYFGPGTRLLVL.

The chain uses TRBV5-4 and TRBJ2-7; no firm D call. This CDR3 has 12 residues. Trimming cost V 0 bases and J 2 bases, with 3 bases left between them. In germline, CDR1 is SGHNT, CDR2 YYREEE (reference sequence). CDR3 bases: TGTGCCAGCAGCTTGGCCCCCTACGAGCAGTACTTC. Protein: CASSLAPYEQYF.

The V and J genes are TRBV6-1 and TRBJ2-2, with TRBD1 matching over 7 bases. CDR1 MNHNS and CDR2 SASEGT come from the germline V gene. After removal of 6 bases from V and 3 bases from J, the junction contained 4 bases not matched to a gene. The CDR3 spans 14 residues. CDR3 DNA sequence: TGTGCCAGCAGCGGGACAGCAGACACCGGGGAGCTGTTTTTT. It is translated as CASSGTADTGELFF.

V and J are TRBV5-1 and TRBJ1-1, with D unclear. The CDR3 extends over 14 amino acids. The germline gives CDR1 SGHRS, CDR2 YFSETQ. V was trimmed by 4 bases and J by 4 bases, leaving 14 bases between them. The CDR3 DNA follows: TGCGCCAGCAGCCCGACGGTGGAGGTCACTGAAGCTTTCTTT. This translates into CASSPTVEVTEAFF.

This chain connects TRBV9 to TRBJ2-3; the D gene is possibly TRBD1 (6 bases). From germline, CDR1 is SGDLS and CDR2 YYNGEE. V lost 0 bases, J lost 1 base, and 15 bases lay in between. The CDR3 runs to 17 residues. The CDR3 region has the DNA TGTGCCAGCAGCGTAGCTGGGGGCTGGGCGGGCACAGATACGCAGTATTTT. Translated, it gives CASSVAGGWAGTDTQYF.

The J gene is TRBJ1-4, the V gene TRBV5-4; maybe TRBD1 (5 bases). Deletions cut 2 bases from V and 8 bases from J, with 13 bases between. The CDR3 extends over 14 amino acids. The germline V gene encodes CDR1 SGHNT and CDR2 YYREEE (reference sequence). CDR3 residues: CASSFRDGNEKLFF. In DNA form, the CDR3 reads TGTGCCAGCAGCTTTAGGGACGGAAACGAAAAACTGTTTTTT.

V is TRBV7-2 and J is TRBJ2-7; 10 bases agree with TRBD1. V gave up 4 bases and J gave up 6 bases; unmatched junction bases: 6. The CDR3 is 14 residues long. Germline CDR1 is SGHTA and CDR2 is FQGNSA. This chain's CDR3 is CASSYRDRGREQYF. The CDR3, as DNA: TGTGCCAGCAGCTACCGGGACAGGGGACGCGAGCAGTACTTC.

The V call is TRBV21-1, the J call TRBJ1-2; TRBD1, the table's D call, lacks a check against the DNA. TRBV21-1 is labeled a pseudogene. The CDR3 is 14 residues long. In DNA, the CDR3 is TGTGCCAGCAGCAAAGTATCAGGTTACTATGGCTACACCTTC. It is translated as CASSKVSGYYGYTF.